Listed here are 29 T cell receptor beta chains from one sample, sequenced in a study of T cell responses to AZD1222 COVID-19 vaccine. Sequenced by immunoSEQ multiplex PCR; TCRdb stores in-frame clones only, minus some. The repertoire holds roughly 100,000 clones, with around 91% as singletons. This sample comprised peripheral blood, obtained on day 0 of AZD1222 vaccination. These receptors originate from an adult in good health.

V is TRBV12-3 or TRBV12-4 and J is TRBJ2-7, with D possibly TRBD1 on 6 matching bases. The V end was cut by 6 bases, the J end by 2 bases, with 11 bases between. The CDR3 runs to 13 residues. The CDR3 is CASSTTGTYEQYF. The CDR3 DNA is TGTGCCAGCAGCACGACAGGAACCTACGAGCAGTACTTC.

This chain links TRBV11-1 with TRBJ2-3; the D gene is possibly TRBD2 (7 bases). This CDR3 has 15 amino acids. The V end was cut by 1 base, the J end by 2 bases, with 10 bases between. The germline gives CDR1 SGHAT, CDR2 FQDESV (reference sequence). This CDR3 reads CASSLVGGPTDTQYF. CDR3 in DNA: TGTGCCAGCAGCTTAGTGGGGGGGCCCACAGATACGCAGTATTTT.

The chain joins TRBV6-1 to TRBJ1-1; 8 bases agree with TRBD1. The CDR3 totals 14 residues. V shed 3 bases, J shed 6 bases, and the junction held 6 bases outside the gene matches. CDR1 and CDR2 (germline): MNHNS, SASEGT. In DNA, the CDR3 is TGTGCCAGCAGTGAGACGACAGGGGCCTCTGAAGCTTTCTTT. Translating gives CASSETTGASEAFF.

V gene TRBV6-9 combines with J gene TRBJ1-1; 8 nucleotides agree with TRBD1. The V segment lost 8 bases and the J segment 1 base; nucleotides outside the gene matches: 15. This CDR3 contains 17 residues. From germline, CDR1 is MNHGY and CDR2 SVAAGI. CDR3 in DNA: TGTGCCAGCTGGGTTATAAGTTACGGACAGGGGAACACTGAAGCTTTCTTT. Residues: CASWVISYGQGNTEAFF.

The CDR3 reads CATTPGGQYF. The CDR3 nucleotides are TGTGCCACGACCCCAGGAGGGCAGTACTTC. V is TRBV24-1 and J is TRBJ2-7, with a weak D call TRBD2 (5 bases). V was pared by 10 bases and J by 9 bases, with 12 bases between. Germline V lookup: CDR1 KGHDR, CDR2 SFDVKD. The CDR3 has 10 residues.

On this clone: Other DNA sequences in the sample encode the same CDR3. The V and J genes are TRBV4-1 and TRBJ2-7; no definite D call. This CDR3 spans 14 amino acids. The V gene lost 0 bases and the J gene lost 1 base, with 7 bases spanning the gap. Germline V gene data show CDR1 as MGHRA and CDR2 as YSYEKL. The CDR3: CASSQEVGSYEQYF. Written as DNA, the CDR3 is TGCGCCAGCAGCCAAGAGGTCGGTTCCTACGAGCAGTACTTC.

On this clone: The junction does not match germline at one end; this may be a read error. As DNA, the CDR3 is TGTGCCAGCAGCCTAGAACAGGGTCCTGAAGCTTTCTTT. Its protein is CASSLEQGPEAFF. This chain uses TRBV11-2 with TRBJ1-1; D is perhaps TRBD1 (6 bases). The germline CDR1 and CDR2 sequences are SGHAT and FQNNGV. The length of the CDR3 is 13 residues.

The rearrangement uses TRBV9 and TRBJ2-3, with D uncertain. The CDR3 runs to 13 residues. Trimming pared 0 bases from V and 4 bases from J, leaving 6 bases between. The germline gives CDR1 SGDLS, CDR2 YYNGEE. CDR3 bases: TGTGCCAGCAGCGTAGATGCCCCAGATACGCAGTATTTT. Protein sequence: CASSVDAPDTQYF.

The table lists this clone with a count of one. V is TRBV6-5 and J is TRBJ1-1; D not certain. V shed 2 bases and J shed 4 bases, with 14 bases lying between them. The CDR3 consists of 15 residues. Per the germline V gene, CDR1 is MNHEY and CDR2 is SVGAGI. The CDR3 loop reads CASSYGMGVSTEAFF. The CDR3 DNA reads as TGTGCCAGCAGTTACGGGATGGGCGTATCCACTGAAGCTTTCTTT.

This rearrangement joins TRBV6-4 to TRBJ2-3, with 10 bases matching TRBD1. Germline assignment: CDR1 MRHNA and CDR2 SNTAGT. The CDR3 totals 15 residues. V gave up 7 bases and J gave up 2 bases; unmatched junction bases: 6. CDR3 nucleotides: TGTGCCAGCAAGGGGACAGGGGACACCACAGATACGCAGTATTTT. This gives the protein CASKGTGDTTDTQYF.

The V and J genes are TRBV9 and TRBJ2-1; D may be TRBD1 or TRBD2 (7 bases each). The V end was cut by 3 bases, the J end by 9 bases, with 13 bases between. Germline values: CDR1 SGDLS, CDR2 YYNGEE. CDR3 length equals 13 residues. CDR3 coding DNA: TGTGCCAGCAGCGCAGGGGGGGACTCTGAGCAGTTCTTC. This sequence encodes CASSAGGDSEQFF.

This clone was counted a few times. V gene TRBV1 combines with J gene TRBJ1-3; TRBD1, the D gene given by the table, was not confirmed from the DNA. TRBV1 corresponds to a pseudogene. The CDR3 loop spans 17 amino acids. The CDR3 sequence: CTSSQEILIQGTNTIYF. The CDR3 bases are TGCACCAGCAGCCAAGAAATTTTGATCCAGGGAACCAACACCATATATTTT.

V usage is TRBV7-9 and J usage is TRBJ1-1; D is ambiguous. V lost 0 bases, J lost 0 bases, and 5 bases lay in between. CDR1 and CDR2 from the germline V gene are SEHNR and FQNEAQ (reference sequence). The CDR3 covers 14 residues. The CDR3, as DNA: TGTGCCAGCAGCTTAGCGCAGCTGAACACTGAAGCTTTCTTT. It codes for CASSLAQLNTEAFF.

The CDR3 region is CASSPVVYEQYF. The CDR3 nucleotides read TGTGCCAGCAGCCCGGTCGTCTACGAGCAGTACTTC. The chain carries TRBV11-2 and TRBJ2-7; D uncertain. Germline-derived CDR1 and CDR2 are SGHAT and FQNNGV. The CDR3 sequence is 12 residues long. Trimming pared 5 bases from V and 3 bases from J, leaving 8 bases between.

The chain combines TRBV27 with TRBJ2-2; D is tentatively TRBD1 or TRBD2 (5 bases each). Per the germline V gene, CDR1 is MNHEY and CDR2 is SMNVEV (reference sequence). The ends were cut back, 2 bases at V and 8 bases at J, with 18 bases in the middle. This CDR3 is 16 amino acids long. CDR3 amino acids: CASSLLVGVQGGELFF. CDR3 coding DNA: TGTGCCAGCAGTTTACTAGTGGGGGTCCAAGGTGGGGAGCTGTTTTTT.

The gene calls are TRBV7-9 and TRBJ1-1, with no clear D. The CDR3 is made up of 13 amino acids. CDR1 and CDR2 from the germline V gene are SEHNR and FQNEAQ (reference sequence). Trimming shortened V by 0 bases and J by 0 bases, and 2 bases separated the two germline ends. CDR3: CASSLAMNTEAFF. In nucleotides, the CDR3 is TGTGCCAGCAGCTTAGCCATGAACACTGAAGCTTTCTTT.

This chain uses TRBV5-1 with TRBJ1-1, with unresolved D. Germline CDR1 and CDR2: SGHRS and YFSETQ. Trimming stripped 2 bases from V and 0 bases from J, with 8 bases between. CDR3 length: 14 amino acids. DNA of the CDR3: TGCGCCAGCAGCTTTGGTGACCTGAACACTGAAGCTTTCTTT. Its translation: CASSFGDLNTEAFF.

V gene TRBV7-9 combines with J gene TRBJ2-5; TRBD2 is a possible D gene (6 bases). CDR3 length: 14 amino acids. Deletions cut 3 bases from V and 3 bases from J, with 11 bases between. From germline, CDR1 is SEHNR and CDR2 FQNEAQ (reference sequence). CDR3 sequence (DNA): TGTGCCAGCAGCTTCAGCTGGGGGGAAGAGACCCAGTACTTC. As protein: CASSFSWGEETQYF. The variable domain in full, completed from reference TRBV7-9 and TRBJ2-5, reads DTGVSQNPRHKITKRGQNVTFRCDPISEHNRLYWYRQTLGQGPEFLTYFQNEAQLEKSRLLSDRFSAERPKGSFSTLEIQRTEQGDSAMYLCASSFSWGEETQYFGPGTRLLVL.

The V call is TRBV28, the J call TRBJ2-5; a weak D match, TRBD2 (5 bases). Trimming shortened V by 10 bases and J by 7 bases, and 16 bases separated the two germline ends. CDR1 and CDR2 from the germline V gene are MDHEN and SYDVKM. This CDR3 contains 12 residues. The CDR3 protein is CATNPSGGTQYF. The CDR3 nucleotides read TGTGCCACAAACCCCAGCGGAGGGACCCAGTACTTC.

The rearrangement links TRBV10-3 to TRBJ1-1; TRBD1 matches at 10 bases. The CDR3 has 16 amino acids. Germline V CDR1 and CDR2: ENHRY, SYGVKD. After removal of 5 bases from V and 4 bases from J, the junction contained 10 bases not matched to a gene. The CDR3 here is CAISLTGGVGGTEAFF. Here the CDR3 DNA reads TGTGCCATCAGTCTGACAGGGGGCGTCGGTGGCACTGAAGCTTTCTTT.

The chain is built from TRBV12-3 or TRBV12-4 and TRBJ1-5; no clear D. Trimming pared 4 bases from V and 13 bases from J, leaving 17 bases between. CDR3 length equals 13 residues. CDR3 loop: CASSSGPRAAQHF. CDR3 nucleotides: TGTGCCAGCAGTTCCGGACCGCGAGCGGCTCAGCATTTT.

The sample holds a few counts of this clone. The rearrangement uses TRBV13 and TRBJ1-3; no clear D gene. The V end lost 2 bases, the J end lost 5 bases, and 7 bases lay between the germline ends. CDR1 is PRHDT, CDR2 FYEKMQ, per germline (reference sequence). The CDR3 sequence is 13 residues long. The CDR3 nucleotides read TGTGCCAGCAGCTTACCATCCCGAAACACCATATATTTT. Protein product: CASSLPSRNTIYF.

The J gene is TRBJ2-1, the V gene TRBV6-4; perhaps TRBD2 as D (7 bases). The CDR3 consists of 16 residues. Trimming took off 5 bases at V and 3 bases at J, with 17 bases between the two ends. CDR1 is MRHNA and CDR2 is SNTAGT in the germline V gene. The CDR3 DNA is TGTGCCAGCAGTCTCGAGGGGGGGACTCACTACAATGAGCAGTTCTTC. Amino acids: CASSLEGGTHYNEQFF.

The chain has TRBV12-5 and TRBJ1-3; D is perhaps TRBD1 (5 bases). CDR1 is LGHNT and CDR2 is FRNRAP in the germline V gene. The germline V and J ends were trimmed by 2 bases and 0 bases, with 14 bases remaining between them. The CDR3 is made up of 17 amino acids. The CDR3 loop is CASGLIIQGNSGNTIYF. DNA of the CDR3: TGTGCTAGTGGTTTGATCATTCAGGGAAACTCTGGAAACACCATATATTTT. The variable domain in full, with the rest retrieved from reference TRBV12-5 and TRBJ1-3, is DARVTQTPRHKVTEMGQEVTMRCQPILGHNTVFWYRQTMMQGLELLAYFRNRAPLDDSGMPKDRFSAEMPDATLATLKIQPSEPRDSAVYFCASGLIIQGNSGNTIYFGEGSWLTVV.

This chain connects TRBV5-1 to TRBJ1-2; D not resolved. This CDR3 has 13 residues. Trimming took 0 bases from V and 6 from J, leaving 9 bases between them. Germline values: CDR1 SGHRS, CDR2 YFSETQ. In DNA form, the CDR3 reads TGCGCCAGCAGCTTGGCCCCGGGCAATGGCTACACCTTC. Its translation: CASSLAPGNGYTF.

The J gene is TRBJ1-4, the V gene TRBV19; the match to TRBD1 covers 10 bases. The CDR3 spans 17 residues. V gave up 6 bases and J gave up 0 bases; unmatched junction bases: 7. Germline V gene data show CDR1 as LNHDA and CDR2 as SQIVND (reference sequence). The CDR3 DNA sequence: TGTGCCAGTAGGGGACAGGGGCCCGTTGCAACTAATGAAAAACTGTTTTTT. As protein: CASRGQGPVATNEKLFF.

The chain has TRBV25-1 and TRBJ1-5; tentatively, D is TRBD1 (5 bases). Germline CDR1 MGHDK, CDR2 SYGVNS. Trimming removed 2 bases at V and 6 bases at J, with 5 bases between. CDR3 length: 12 amino acids. CDR3 nucleotides: TGTGCCAGCAGTGAAAGGGGTCAGCCCCAGCATTTT. This codes for CASSERGQPQHF. Complete variable domain (other parts from reference TRBV25-1 and TRBJ1-5): EADIYQTPRYLVIGTGKKITLECSQTMGHDKMYWYQQDPGMELHLIHYSYGVNSTEKGDLSSESTVSRIRTEHFPLTLESARPSHTSQYLCASSERGQPQHFGDGTRLSIL.

This chain joins TRBV7-3 and TRBJ2-3; 7 bases agree with TRBD1. J was trimmed by 2 bases and V by 4 bases; bases with no gene match: 15. The germline V gene has CDR1 SGHTA and CDR2 FQGTGA. The CDR3 loop spans 18 amino acids. The CDR3 nucleotides are TGTGCCAGCAGCTCCCGAGGCCCGACAGGGACCTACACAGATACGCAGTATTTT. Its protein product is CASSSRGPTGTYTDTQYF. Complete variable domain (other parts from reference TRBV7-3 and TRBJ2-3): GAGVSQTPSNKVTEKGKYVELRCDPISGHTALYWYRQSLGQGPEFLIYFQGTGAADDSGLPNDRFFAVRPEGSVSTLKIQRTERGDSAVYLCASSSRGPTGTYTDTQYFGPGTRLTVL.

This clone appeared once. This chain uses TRBV25-1 with TRBJ1-6; 10 bases line up with TRBD1. With V trimmed by 4 bases and J by 10 bases, 7 bases remained unmatched. This CDR3 region has 15 residues. Germline lookup yields CDR1 MGHDK and CDR2 SYGVNS. CDR3 nucleotide sequence: TGTGCCAGCAGTGCGCAGACAGGGGGCGGGTCACCCCTCCACTTT. Protein sequence: CASSAQTGGGSPLHF. The full variable domain, with the rest looked up from reference TRBV25-1 and TRBJ1-6, is EADIYQTPRYLVIGTGKKITLECSQTMGHDKMYWYQQDPGMELHLIHYSYGVNSTEKGDLSSESTVSRIRTEHFPLTLESARPSHTSQYLCASSAQTGGGSPLHFGNGTRLTVT.